This T cell receptor beta chain appears in the sequencing data of a study of cytomegalovirus exposure and HLA in healthy donors. Regarding the study as a whole: In most subjects, TCR beta sequences reportedly gave accurate predictions of HLA-A and HLA-B alleles. Among TCR beta chains of equal frequency, HLA-associated ones were more clonally expanded in a later analysis.

Researchers ran the PCR with 60 Vbeta and 13 Jbeta primers. Sequencing used immunoSEQ multiplex PCR; TCRdb keeps in-frame clones, though not all of them. The sample yields 150,000 to 200,000 clones, around 80% seen once. This clone came up a few times. Its specificity is not known. Material for sequencing was PBMCs. The sequence derives from a man aged 40-49 years in good health and CMV-seronegative.

CDR3 sequence: CASSQDGTSSNNEQFF. The DNA of the CDR3 is TGCGCCAGCAGCCAAGATGGGACTAGCAGTAACAATGAGCAGTTCTTC. The rearrangement links TRBV4-3 to TRBJ2-1; TRBD2 agrees at 9 bases. Germline CDR1 LGHNA, CDR2 YSLEER. J lost 5 bases, V lost 0 bases, and 5 bases had no gene match. The CDR3 loop spans 16 amino acids.